In this sample, the clone carrying this TCR beta chain turned up a few times. Described time point: pre-sensitization, week 0. The treatment is: therapeutic diphenylcyclopropenone sensitization with weekly scalp DPC. TCRdb ran MiXCR on the RACE reads and lists one entry per CDR3 protein. The sample has some 330,000 distinct CDR3 sequences, roughly 6% seen once. The sample belongs to a study of human T cells and chemical hapten exposure. The TCR comes from a woman under 30 with alopecia areata. Some clones in this sample may be carry-over from other donors' samples. The sequencing here drew on whole blood, taken in connection with sensitization to the hapten diphenylcyclopropenone (DPC).

The CDR3 DNA is TGTGCCAGCAGTGAGATGATTCAAGAGACCCAGTACTTC. Amino acids: CASSEMIQETQYF. The chain joins TRBV2 to TRBJ2-5; the D is unclear. The CDR3 extends over 13 amino acids. V lost 3 bases, J lost 2 bases, and 7 bases lay in between. Germline values: CDR1 SNHLY, CDR2 FYNNEI.